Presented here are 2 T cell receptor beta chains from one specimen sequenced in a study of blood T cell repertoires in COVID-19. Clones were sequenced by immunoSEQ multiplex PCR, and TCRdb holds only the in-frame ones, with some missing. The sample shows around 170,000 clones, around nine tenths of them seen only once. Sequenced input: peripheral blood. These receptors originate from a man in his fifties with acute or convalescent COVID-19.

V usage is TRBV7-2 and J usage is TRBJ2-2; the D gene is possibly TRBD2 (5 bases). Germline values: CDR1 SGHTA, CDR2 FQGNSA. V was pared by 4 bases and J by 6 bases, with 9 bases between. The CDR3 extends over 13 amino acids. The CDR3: CASSYGRAGELFF. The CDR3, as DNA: TGTGCCAGCAGCTATGGGAGAGCCGGGGAGCTGTTTTTT.

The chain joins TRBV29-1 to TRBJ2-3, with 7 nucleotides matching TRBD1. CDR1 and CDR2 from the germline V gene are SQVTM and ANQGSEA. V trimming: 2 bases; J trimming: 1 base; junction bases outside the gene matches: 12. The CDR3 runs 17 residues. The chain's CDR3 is CSVEYGTGVDGTDTQYF. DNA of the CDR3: TGCAGCGTTGAATACGGCACAGGGGTGGATGGCACAGATACGCAGTATTTT.